The rows below give T cell receptor beta chains drawn from one sample of a study of cytomegalovirus exposure and HLA in healthy donors. Profiling relied on immunoSEQ multiplex PCR, and the TCRdb table lists in-frame clones only, not all of them. The data contain about 250,000 clones, roughly 84% of them seen just once; the ten biggest clones take up around 13%. Sequencing was carried out using PBMCs. These TCRs come from a man aged 18 to 30 in good health and CMV-seropositive. Both conserved end residues are part of each CDR3. D genes are given only for firm matches. Clone size is given for some rows only: seen once, a few or many times, or a class if the clone is expanded.

D: TRBD2; J: TRBJ2-1; V: TRBV10-3; size: .; CDR3: CAISESPSSGNNEQFF; DNA: TGTGCCATCAGTGAGTCGCCGTCTAGCGGGAACAATGAGCAGTTCTTC
D: .; J: TRBJ1-5; V: TRBV6-1; size: .; CDR3: CASKSEGHSKAQHF; DNA: TGTGCCAGCAAAAGTGAAGGACATTCTAAGGCCCAGCATTTT
D: TRBD2; J: TRBJ2-1; V: TRBV7-2; size: .; CDR3: CASSLGLAGHNEQFF; DNA: TGTGCCAGCAGCTTAGGTCTAGCGGGTCACAATGAGCAGTTCTTC
D: .; J: TRBJ1-1; V: TRBV30; size: many; CDR3: CAWSFRAVSAEAFF; DNA: TGTGCCTGGAGTTTCCGGGCAGTCTCGGCTGAAGCTTTCTTT
D: .; J: TRBJ2-6; V: TRBV5-1; size: .; CDR3: CASRVGNSGANVLTF; DNA: TGCGCCAGCAGAGTAGGGAACTCTGGGGCCAACGTCCTGACTTTC
D: .; J: TRBJ2-5; V: TRBV7-6; size: .; CDR3: CASSAKLSGKLRLQETQYF; DNA: TGTGCCAGCAGCGCAAAGCTGTCAGGGAAATTGCGGTTACAAGAGACCCAGTACTTC
D: .; J: TRBJ1-5; V: TRBV6-6; size: once; CDR3: CASNMRASNQPQHF; DNA: TGTGCCAGCAATATGAGGGCCAGCAATCAGCCCCAGCATTTT
D: .; J: TRBJ2-2; V: TRBV4-1; size: .; CDR3: CASSRLSADTGELFF; DNA: TGCGCCAGCAGCCGGTTATCAGCGGACACCGGGGAGCTGTTTTTT
D: .; J: TRBJ2-7; V: TRBV4-1; size: .; CDR3: CASSQSREQYF; DNA: TGCGCCAGCAGCCAGTCACGCGAGCAGTACTTC
D: .; J: TRBJ2-7; V: TRBV28; size: .; CDR3: CASGSTTYEQYF; DNA: TGTGCCAGCGGATCTACAACCTACGAGCAGTACTTC
D: .; J: TRBJ2-3; V: TRBV4-3; size: .; CDR3: CASSQDMVGTDTQYF; DNA: TGCGCCAGCAGCCAAGATATGGTGGGCACAGATACGCAGTATTTT
D: TRBD1; J: TRBJ2-7; V: TRBV5-1; size: .; CDR3: CASRLDRAYEQYF; DNA: TGCGCCAGCAGACTCGACAGGGCCTACGAGCAGTACTTC
D: TRBD1; J: TRBJ1-2; V: TRBV10-3; size: .; CDR3: CAITPRGDRGYGYTF; DNA: TGTGCCATCACCCCTAGGGGGGACAGGGGCTATGGCTACACCTTC
D: .; J: TRBJ2-2; V: TRBV5-1; size: .; CDR3: CASSSNSNTGELFF; DNA: TGCGCCAGCAGCTCAAACTCGAACACCGGGGAGCTGTTTTTT
D: TRBD2; J: TRBJ2-1; V: TRBV28; size: .; CDR3: CASSLGTSGYNEQFF; DNA: TGTGCCAGCAGTTTAGGGACTAGCGGCTACAATGAGCAGTTCTTC
D: .; J: TRBJ1-3; V: TRBV5-1; size: .; CDR3: CASSLTGLGNTIYF; DNA: TGCGCCAGCAGCTTGACAGGGTTAGGAAACACCATATATTTT
D: .; J: TRBJ2-4; V: TRBV12-1; size: .; CDR3: CASSLIQLAKNIQYF; DNA: TGTGCCAGCAGCTTGATTCAACTAGCCAAAAACATTCAGTACTTC
D: .; J: TRBJ1-1; V: TRBV6-1; size: .; CDR3: CASSPRNTEAFF; DNA: TGTGCCAGCAGCCCACGGAACACTGAAGCTTTCTTT
D: TRBD2; J: TRBJ2-4; V: TRBV30; size: .; CDR3: CAWSVSGRAKNIQYF; DNA: TGTGCCTGGAGTGTATCCGGGAGGGCCAAAAACATTCAGTACTTC
D: .; J: TRBJ2-7; V: TRBV5-1; size: once; CDR3: CASGRTGYYEQYF; DNA: TGCGCCAGCGGGAGGACAGGCTACTACGAGCAGTACTTC
D: .; J: TRBJ1-2; V: TRBV19; size: few; CDR3: CASSMARYNYGYTF; DNA: TGTGCCAGTAGTATGGCTCGGTACAACTATGGCTACACCTTC
D: .; J: TRBJ2-2; V: TRBV29-1; size: .; CDR3: CSAEGTGELFF; DNA: TGCAGCGCCGAGGGCACCGGGGAGCTGTTTTTT